This TCR beta chain emerged from a study of blood T cell repertoires in COVID-19. Authors' data handling: Amplification with reference gene primers provided the estimates of nucleated cell counts. Here immunoSEQ multiplex PCR was the method, and the copy in TCRdb shows in-frame clones only, minus some. Clonal size and the V and J genes are those of that table, whereas D and trimming came from the DNA. The sample lists 65,000 to 85,000 clones, roughly 80% occurring once. Germline V CDR1 and CDR2: SGHNT, YENEEA. J was trimmed by 1 base and V by 1 base; bases with no gene match: 7. CDR3 length: 17 residues.

The clonotype comes from a woman aged 55-70 years with acute or convalescent COVID-19. The sequenced sample consisted of peripheral blood. The rearrangement uses TRBV11-3 and TRBJ2-3; 8 bases match TRBD2. This chain's CDR3 is CASSLGGAGARTDTQYF. CDR3 DNA: TGTGCCAGCAGCTTAGGCGGAGCGGGGGCCCGCACAGATACGCAGTATTTT. Drawing the rest from reference TRBV11-3 and TRBJ2-3, the complete variable domain is EAGVVQSPRYKIIEKKQPVAFWCNPISGHNTLYWYLQNLGQGPELLIRYENEEAVDDSQLPKDRFSAERLKGVDSTLKIQPAELGDSAVYLCASSLGGAGARTDTQYFGPGTRLTVL.